The present TCR beta chain was sequenced within a study of blood T cell repertoires in COVID-19. Generated by immunoSEQ multiplex PCR, the TCRdb table keeps only in-frame clones and is missing some. The sample holds about 160,000 clones, less than 90% seen once. The sample consisted of peripheral blood. This clonotype was sampled from a woman in her 70s with acute or convalescent COVID-19.

CDR3 sequence reads: CASMQETTNTEAFF. The CDR3 coding sequence is TGTGCCAGCATGCAGGAGACTACGAACACTGAAGCTTTCTTT. The chain couples TRBV6-4 to TRBJ1-1; D ambiguous. CDR1 and CDR2 from the germline V gene are MRHNA and SNTAGT. V lost 7 bases and J lost 1, with 13 bases in between. This CDR3 has 14 residues.